A selection of T cell receptor beta chains follows, all from one sample in a study of shared clonotypes between healthy human individuals. Measured with immunoSEQ multiplex PCR; TCRdb has only the in-frame clones, and not every one. The top ten clones hold about 12% of a sample with some 500,000 clones, around 80% of them seen once. Sequenced input: PBMCs. These receptors were obtained from a woman between 40 and 50 years old in good health. Some clones in this sample may be carry-over from other donors' samples. CDR3s include the opening cysteine and the closing phenylalanine or tryptophan. The order of the fields is J gene, V gene, D gene, clone size, CDR3 DNA, CDR3 protein. A D gene is named only where the DNA matches it firmly. Size is stated for part of the rows, as once, few or many counts, or as a class when the clone is expanded.

J: TRBJ2-7
V: TRBV5-4
D: TRBD2
size: .
DNA: TGTGCCAGCAGAGACCCCGTGGCGGGAGCCCACGAGCAGTACTTC
CDR3: CASRDPVAGAHEQYF

J: TRBJ2-2
V: TRBV7-3
D: .
size: .
DNA: TGTGCCAGCAGCCGGAGGGGTATTTCGAACACCGGGGAGCTGTTTTTT
CDR3: CASSRRGISNTGELFF

J: TRBJ2-3
V: TRBV7-3
D: .
size: .
DNA: TGTGCCAGCAGCGCCCTCCCGGGCAGGGCAGATACGCAGTATTTT
CDR3: CASSALPGRADTQYF

J: TRBJ2-7
V: TRBV10-3
D: TRBD2
size: .
DNA: TGTGCCATCAGTGAGTCACTAGCGACCCTCTACGAGCAGTACTTC
CDR3: CAISESLATLYEQYF

J: TRBJ2-5
V: TRBV7-3
D: .
size: .
DNA: TGTGCCAGCAGCTTAAGTGGGAGGCGAGAGACCCAGTACTTC
CDR3: CASSLSGRRETQYF

J: TRBJ2-3
V: TRBV18
D: .
size: .
DNA: TGTGCCAGCTCACCACGGCTTAACACAGATACGCAGTATTTT
CDR3: CASSPRLNTDTQYF

J: TRBJ2-1
V: TRBV27
D: .
size: few
DNA: TGTGCCAGCAGTTTATCGGCAATTGGCAATGAGCAGTTCTTC
CDR3: CASSLSAIGNEQFF

J: TRBJ2-7
V: TRBV6-6
D: .
size: .
DNA: TGTGCCAGCAGCCCGACAGGGGCCAGCGGGAGGCCTCAGTACTTC
CDR3: CASSPTGASGRPQYF

J: TRBJ1-5
V: TRBV6-5
D: .
size: .
DNA: TGTGCCAGCAGTTACTCGGGGGAGGGTTGGCAGCCCCAGCATTTT
CDR3: CASSYSGEGWQPQHF

J: TRBJ2-7
V: TRBV30
D: .
size: .
DNA: TGTGCCTGGAGTCGGGACTCCTACGAGCAGTACTTC
CDR3: CAWSRDSYEQYF

J: TRBJ2-3
V: TRBV11-2
D: TRBD2
size: once
DNA: TGTGCCAGCAGCTTAGATCGGGCGGGAGGGGATACGCAGTATTTT
CDR3: CASSLDRAGGDTQYF

J: TRBJ1-2
V: TRBV19
D: .
size: .
DNA: TGTGCCAGTAGTATACCCGGTTATGGCTACACCTTC
CDR3: CASSIPGYGYTF

J: TRBJ2-2
V: TRBV15
D: .
size: .
DNA: TGTGCCACCGGCTTCGCGGGAAAAGGGGAGCTGTTTTTT
CDR3: CATGFAGKGELFF

J: TRBJ2-1
V: TRBV27
D: TRBD2
size: .
DNA: TGTGCCAGCGGGATTTCCGGACTAGCGGGAGTGGAGTTCTTC
CDR3: CASGISGLAGVEFF